This T cell receptor beta chain comes out of a study of T cell responses to AZD1222 COVID-19 vaccine. Germline CDR1 reads MDHEN; CDR2 reads SYDVKM. The CDR3 runs to 14 residues. With 5 bases removed from V and 3 bases from J, the gap between germline ends came to 11 bases. Repertoires were generated with immunoSEQ multiplex PCR, while TCRdb's copy carries only in-frame clones and drops some. The data contain about 59,000 clones, 80% to 90% of them singletons. The sequencing used peripheral blood, collected on day 0 of AZD1222 vaccination. The TCR originated in an adult in good health. The chain carries TRBV28 and TRBJ1-5, with D possibly matching TRBD1 (5 bases). The CDR3 region has the DNA TGTGCCAGCAGTGTGCCTGGGACCAATCAGCCCCAGCATTTT. Amino acids: CASSVPGTNQPQHF.